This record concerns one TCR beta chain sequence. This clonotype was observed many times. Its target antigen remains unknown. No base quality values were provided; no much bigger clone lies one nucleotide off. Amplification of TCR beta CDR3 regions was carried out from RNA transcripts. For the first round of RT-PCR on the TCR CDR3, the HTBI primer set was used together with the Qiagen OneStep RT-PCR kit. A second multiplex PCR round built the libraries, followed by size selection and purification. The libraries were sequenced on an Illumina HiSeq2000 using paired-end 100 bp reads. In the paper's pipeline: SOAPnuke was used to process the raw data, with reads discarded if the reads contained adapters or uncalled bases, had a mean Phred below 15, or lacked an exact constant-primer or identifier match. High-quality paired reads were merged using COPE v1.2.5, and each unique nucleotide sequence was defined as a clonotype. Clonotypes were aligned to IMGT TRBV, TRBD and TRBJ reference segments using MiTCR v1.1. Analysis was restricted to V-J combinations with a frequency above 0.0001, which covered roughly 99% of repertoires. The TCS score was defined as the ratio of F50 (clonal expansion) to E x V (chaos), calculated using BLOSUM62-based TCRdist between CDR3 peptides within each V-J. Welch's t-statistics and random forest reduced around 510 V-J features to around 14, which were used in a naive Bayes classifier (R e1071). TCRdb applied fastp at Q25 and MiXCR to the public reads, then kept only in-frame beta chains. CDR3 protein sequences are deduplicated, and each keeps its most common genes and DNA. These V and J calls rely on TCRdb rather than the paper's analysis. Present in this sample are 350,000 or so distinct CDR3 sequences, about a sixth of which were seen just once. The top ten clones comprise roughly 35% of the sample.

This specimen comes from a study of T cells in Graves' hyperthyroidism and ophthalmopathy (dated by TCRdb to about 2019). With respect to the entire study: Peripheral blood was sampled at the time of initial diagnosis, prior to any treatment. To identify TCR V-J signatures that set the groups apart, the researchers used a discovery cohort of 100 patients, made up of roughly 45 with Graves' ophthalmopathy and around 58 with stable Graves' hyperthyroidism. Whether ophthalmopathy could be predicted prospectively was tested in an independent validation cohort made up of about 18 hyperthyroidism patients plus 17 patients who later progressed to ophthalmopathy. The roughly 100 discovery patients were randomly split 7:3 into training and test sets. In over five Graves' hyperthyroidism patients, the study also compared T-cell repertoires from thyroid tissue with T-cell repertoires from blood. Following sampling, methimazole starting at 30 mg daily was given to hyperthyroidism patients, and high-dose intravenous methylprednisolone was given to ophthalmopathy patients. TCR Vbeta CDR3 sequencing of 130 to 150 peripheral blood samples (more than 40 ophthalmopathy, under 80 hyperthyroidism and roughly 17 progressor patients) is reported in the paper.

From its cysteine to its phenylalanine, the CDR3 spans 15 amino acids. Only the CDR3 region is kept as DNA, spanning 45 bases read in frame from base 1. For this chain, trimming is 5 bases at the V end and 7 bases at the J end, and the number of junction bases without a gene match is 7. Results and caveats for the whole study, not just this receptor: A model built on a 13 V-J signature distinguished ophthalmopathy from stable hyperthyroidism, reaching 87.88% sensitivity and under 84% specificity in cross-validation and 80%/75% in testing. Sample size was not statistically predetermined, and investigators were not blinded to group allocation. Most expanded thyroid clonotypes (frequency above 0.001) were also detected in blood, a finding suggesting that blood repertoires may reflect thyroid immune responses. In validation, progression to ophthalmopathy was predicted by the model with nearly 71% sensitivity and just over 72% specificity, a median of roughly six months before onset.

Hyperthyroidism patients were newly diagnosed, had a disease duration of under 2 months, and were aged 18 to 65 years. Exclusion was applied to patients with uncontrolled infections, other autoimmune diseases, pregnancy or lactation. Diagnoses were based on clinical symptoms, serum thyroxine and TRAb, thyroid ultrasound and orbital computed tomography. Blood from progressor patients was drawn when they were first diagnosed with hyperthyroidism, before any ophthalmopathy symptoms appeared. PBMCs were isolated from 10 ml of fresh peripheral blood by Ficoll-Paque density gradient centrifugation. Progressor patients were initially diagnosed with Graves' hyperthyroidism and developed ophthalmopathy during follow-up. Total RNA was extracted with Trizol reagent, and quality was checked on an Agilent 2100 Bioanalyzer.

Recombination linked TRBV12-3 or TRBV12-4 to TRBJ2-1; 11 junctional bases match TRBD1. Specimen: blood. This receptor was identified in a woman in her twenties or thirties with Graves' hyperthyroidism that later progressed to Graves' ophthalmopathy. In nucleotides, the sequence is TGTGCCAGCAGTCCAGGACAGGGGGCGCGGAATGAGCAGTTCTTC. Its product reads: CASSPGQGARNEQFF.